Each of the 14 T cell receptor beta chains below was sequenced from the same sample in a study of shared clonotypes between healthy human individuals (dated by TCRdb to about 2020). Library method: the immunoSEQ multiplex PCR assay. This is the immuneACCESS table as TCRdb keeps it, with only in-frame sequences that have V and J called. A part of the clones is gone; compared with another copy, unresolved V genes explain less than half, and the rest is unexplained. This sample is represented by around 1.5 million clones; 95% to 99% of them were singletons. The ten largest clones add up to approximately 0.45% of the sample. The sequenced sample consisted of naive CD4+ T cells sorted from blood. In light of the paper, this sample's cell subset or site label describes: CD45RA+ positively selected. The receptors derive from a young man in good health.

The chain uses TRBV6-1 and TRBJ1-4; the D is unclear. CDR1 is MNHNS, CDR2 SASEGT, per germline. The CDR3 has 16 amino acids. V was cut by 0 bases and J by 7 bases, with 15 bases left in between. CDR3 region: CASSEARFGLGEKLFF. The CDR3 DNA follows: TGTGCCAGCAGTGAAGCCAGGTTTGGGCTTGGTGAAAAACTGTTTTTT.

This chain uses TRBV7-2 with TRBJ2-5, with TRBD2 matching 8 bases. V lost 6 bases, J lost 8 bases, and 11 bases stayed unmatched. The germline gives CDR1 SGHTA, CDR2 FQGNSA. The CDR3 extends over 14 amino acids. The CDR3 DNA sequence: TGTGCCAGCAGTTATAGCGGGGCCCTGGGAACCCAGTACTTC. It codes for CASSYSGALGTQYF.

This sequence joins TRBV2 and TRBJ2-3; no clear D. The ends were cut back, 5 bases at V and 2 bases at J, with 8 bases in the middle. The length of the CDR3 is 13 residues. Germline CDR1 and CDR2: SNHLY and FYNNEI. The CDR3 bases are TGTGCCAGCAGTAGGGCGATCACAGATACGCAGTATTTT. Translated, it gives CASSRAITDTQYF.

The genes are TRBV5-4 and TRBJ1-1; 8 nucleotides line up with TRBD1. J gave up 1 base and V 3 bases, and 5 bases lay outside the gene matches. CDR3 size: 15 residues. Germline V gene sequence: CDR1 SGHNT, CDR2 YYREEE (reference sequence). The CDR3 here is CASSSAGGANTEAFF. Written as DNA, the CDR3 is TGTGCCAGCAGCTCCGCAGGGGGCGCGAACACTGAAGCTTTCTTT. The variable domain in full, completed from reference TRBV5-4 and TRBJ1-1, reads ETGVTQSPTHLIKTRGQQVTLRCSSQSGHNTVSWYQQALGQGPQFIFQYYREEENGRGNFPPRFSGLQFPNYSSELNVNALELDDSALYLCASSSAGGANTEAFFGQGTRLTVV.

The chain uses TRBV9 and TRBJ1-6, with 7 bases identical to TRBD1. Trimming took 4 bases from V and 10 from J; bases not matched to a gene: 11. Germline V gene lookup returns CDR1 SGDLS and CDR2 YYNGEE. The CDR3 is 15 amino acids. The CDR3 sequence: CASSLSGTVQSPLHF. CDR3 DNA: TGTGCCAGCAGCTTATCCGGGACAGTCCAATCACCCCTCCACTTT.

V gene TRBV7-2 combines with J gene TRBJ2-2; TRBD2 might be the D (5 bases). The CDR3 is 16 amino acids. V lost 5 bases and J lost 7, with 20 bases in between. CDR1 SGHTA and CDR2 FQGNSA come from the germline V gene. The CDR3 spells CASSPFFRPGGGELFF. The CDR3 DNA follows: TGTGCCAGCAGCCCCTTTTTTAGGCCCGGAGGCGGGGAGCTGTTTTTT.

The V call is TRBV7-9, the J call TRBJ2-6, with D perhaps TRBD2 (5 bases). V was trimmed by 1 base and J by 4 bases, leaving 11 bases between them. Germline V CDR1 and CDR2: SEHNR, FQNEAQ (reference sequence). This CDR3 has 16 residues. The CDR3 DNA sequence: TGTGCCAGCAGCTTAGAAGGGAGCCCCGGGGCCAACGTCCTGACTTTC. Residues: CASSLEGSPGANVLTF.

This chain joins TRBV5-4 and TRBJ2-2, with a possible D match to TRBD2 (6 bases). The CDR3 is made up of 18 amino acids. Germline V lookup: CDR1 SGHNT, CDR2 YYREEE (reference sequence). Trimming took off 3 bases at V and 7 bases at J, with 25 bases between the two ends. The CDR3 loop is CASSSGLAHQAPGGELFF. CDR3 DNA sequence: TGTGCCAGCAGCTCGGGACTGGCACACCAGGCCCCCGGCGGGGAGCTGTTTTTT.

Of note for this clone: Distinct nucleotide sequences in the sample also encode this CDR3. The CDR3 nucleotides read TGCAGCGTTGGGACTAGCGGTTACGAGCAGTACTTC. Its protein is CSVGTSGYEQYF. This chain uses TRBV29-1 with TRBJ2-7, with TRBD2 matching 10 bases. This CDR3 has 12 residues. Unmatched junction bases numbered 1, after V lost 4 bases and J lost 4 bases. Germline CDR1 SQVTM, CDR2 ANQGSEA.

The gene calls are TRBV18 and TRBJ1-3; the match to TRBD1 covers 7 bases. V lost 6 bases and J lost 0; bases outside the gene matches: 8. CDR1 KGHSH and CDR2 LQKENI come from the germline V gene. This CDR3 contains 16 residues. CDR3 residues: CASSFGQVHSGNTIYF. The CDR3, as DNA: TGTGCCAGCTCGTTCGGACAGGTCCACTCTGGAAACACCATATATTTT.

The chain carries TRBV9 and TRBJ2-7; 11 bases match TRBD1. The ends lost 4 bases at V and 2 bases at J; junction bases unmatched: 2. CDR3 length: 14 residues. CDR1 is SGDLS and CDR2 is YYNGEE in the germline V gene. The CDR3 bases are TGTGCCAGCAGCAAGGGACAGGGGGCCTACGAGCAGTACTTC. As protein: CASSKGQGAYEQYF.

The J gene is TRBJ1-2, the V gene TRBV11-2; D gene uncertain. CDR1 is SGHAT, CDR2 FQNNGV, per germline. Trimming left V 2 bases short and J 4 bases short, with 11 bases between. The CDR3 is made up of 14 amino acids. The CDR3, as DNA: TGTGCCAGCAGCTTACTAGGATGGGGCTATGGCTACACCTTC. It specifies CASSLLGWGYGYTF.

The chain uses TRBV18 and TRBJ1-1; possible D gene TRBD1, 5 bases. Trimming took 6 bases from V and 0 from J, leaving 14 bases between them. The germline gives CDR1 KGHSH, CDR2 LQKENI. The CDR3 length is 15 residues. CDR3: CASSQSTALNTEAFF. The CDR3 bases are TGTGCCAGCTCGCAGTCGACAGCGCTGAACACTGAAGCTTTCTTT.

This clone was observed a single time. The CDR3 nucleotides are TGTGCCAGCAGTTTACTAGCGGGATACAATGAGCAGTTCTTC. Its protein is CASSLLAGYNEQFF. The V and J genes are TRBV27 and TRBJ2-1, with 9 bases aligning to TRBD2. Germline V gene lookup returns CDR1 MNHEY and CDR2 SMNVEV (reference sequence). CDR3 length equals 14 residues. Trimming took 2 bases from V and 4 from J; bases not matched to a gene: 0.